This TCR beta chain was captured in a study of early T cells in non-severe SARS-CoV-2 infection. Study summary: Sequencing used unsorted whole-blood bulk RNA, so chains lack pairing. General study points: Missing private and CD4 specificities, VDJdb matching favored anti-spike CD8 responses.

CDR3 length equals 15 residues. V lost 1 base to trimming and J lost 3 bases; unmatched junction nucleotides: 2. CDR1 and CDR2 from the germline V gene are LGHNA and YSLEER. In its sample, this clonotype was seen many times. As yet, its antigen is unknown. Unique molecular identifiers were attached to individual cDNA molecules. TCRdb redid the calling of the 5' RACE reads with MiXCR, one entry per CDR3 protein. In the table there are tens of thousands of distinct CDR3 sequences, about 9.4% of which are singletons. This clonotype originated in an adult who was a healthcare worker with PCR-confirmed SARS-CoV-2 infection or an uninfected control (not recorded which). The sequencing here drew on whole blood, taken at baseline. The chain has TRBV4-3 and TRBJ2-5; 10 bases agree with TRBD1. The CDR3 DNA reads TGCGCCAGCAGCCAAGGGGGACAGGGGAAAGAGACCCAGTACTTC. Its protein product is CASSQGGQGKETQYF.